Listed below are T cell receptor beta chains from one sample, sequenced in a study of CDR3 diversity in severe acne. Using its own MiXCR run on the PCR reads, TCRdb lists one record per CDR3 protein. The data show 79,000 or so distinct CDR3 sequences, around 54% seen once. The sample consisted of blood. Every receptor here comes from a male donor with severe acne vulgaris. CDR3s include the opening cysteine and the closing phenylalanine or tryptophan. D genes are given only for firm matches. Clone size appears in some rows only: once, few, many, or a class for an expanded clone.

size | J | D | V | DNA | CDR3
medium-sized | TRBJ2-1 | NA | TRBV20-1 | TGCAGTGCTAAGGGGGAGGGCTTAAATGAGCAGTTCTTC | CSAKGEGLNEQFF
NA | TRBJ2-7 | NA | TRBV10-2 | TGCGCCAGCAGTGAGGGGGCAGGGCACCCCTACGAGCAGTACTTC | CASSEGAGHPYEQYF
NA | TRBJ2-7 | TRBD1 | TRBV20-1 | TGCAGTGCCAGACGACAGGGCAACTCCTACGAGCAGTACTTC | CSARRQGNSYEQYF
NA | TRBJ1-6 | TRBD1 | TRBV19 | TGTGCCAGTACCCCAGGACAGGTCCCCCGTTCACCCCTCCACTTT | CASTPGQVPRSPLHF
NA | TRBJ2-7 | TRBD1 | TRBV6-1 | TGTGCCAGCACTCCAAGGCCGGGACAGGGGGGCTCGAGCTCCTACGAGCAGTACTTC | CASTPRPGQGGSSSYEQYF
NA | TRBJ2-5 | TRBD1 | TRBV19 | TGTGCCAGTAGTGCGTTCACCGGGACAGCGGACCAAGAGACCCAGTACTTC | CASSAFTGTADQETQYF
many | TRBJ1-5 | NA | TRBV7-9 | TGTGCCAGCAGCTTAGGAGGGCCTAGGAGCAATCAGCCCCAGCATTTT | CASSLGGPRSNQPQHF
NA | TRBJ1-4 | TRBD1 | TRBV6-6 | TGTGCCAGCAGTTATCGACAGGGAGGCAATGAAAAACTGTTTTTT | CASSYRQGGNEKLFF
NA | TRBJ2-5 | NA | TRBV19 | TGTGCCAGAAGCGGACAGGGCGGGAGAGTCGCCCAGTACTTC | CARSGQGGRVAQYF
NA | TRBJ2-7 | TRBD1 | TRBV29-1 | TGCAGCGTTGAAAGGACAGGGGGCGCCGAGCAGTACTTC | CSVERTGGAEQYF
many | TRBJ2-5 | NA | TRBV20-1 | TGCAGTGCTAGAGGAGTGCGGTTCCGGGAGACCCAGTACTTC | CSARGVRFRETQYF
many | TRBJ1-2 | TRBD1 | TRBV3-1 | TGTGCCAGCAGCCAAGGGGGAGCAGGGGGCGTTTACTATGGCTACACCTTC | CASSQGGAGGVYYGYTF
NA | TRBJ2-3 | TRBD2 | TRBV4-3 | TGCGCCAGCAGCCCGACTAGCGGGATGGGAGGCGCAGATACGCAGTATTTT | CASSPTSGMGGADTQYF
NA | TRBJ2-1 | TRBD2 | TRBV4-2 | TGTGCCAGCAGCCCAAGTTCCGAGCGGGAGGGCGGCACAGATACGCAGTTCTTC | CASSPSSEREGGTDTQFF
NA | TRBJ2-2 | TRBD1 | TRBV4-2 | TGTGCCAGCAGCCAAGGGACAGGGGAGTTCGGGGAGCTGTTTTTT | CASSQGTGEFGELFF
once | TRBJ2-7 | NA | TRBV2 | TGTGCCAGCCGGACAGCTTTCGAGCAGTACTTC | CASRTAFEQYF
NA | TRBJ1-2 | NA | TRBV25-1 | TGTGCCAGCAGTGCAGAGAAATCGGGGGGCTACACCTTC | CASSAEKSGGYTF
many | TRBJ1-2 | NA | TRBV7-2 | TGTGCCAGCAGCTTAGAACTTACTACAGGGTATGGCTACACCTTC | CASSLELTTGYGYTF
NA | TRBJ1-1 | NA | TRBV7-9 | TGCGCCAGCAGCTTACGGACCCCGAACACTGAAGCTTTCTTT | CASSLRTPNTEAFF
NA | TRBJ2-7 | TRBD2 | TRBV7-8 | TGTACCAGCAGCTTTAAGTCTAGCGGGTGGTACGAGCAGTACTTC | CTSSFKSSGWYEQYF
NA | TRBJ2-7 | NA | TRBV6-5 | TGTGCCAGCAGTTTTATCAGGGGCTCCTACGAGCAGTACTTC | CASSFIRGSYEQYF
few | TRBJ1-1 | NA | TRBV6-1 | TGTGCCAGCCTATATGGGAGAAGCACTGAAGCTTTCTTT | CASLYGRSTEAFF
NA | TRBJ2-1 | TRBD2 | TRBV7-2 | TGTGCCAGCAGCTTAGCGGGACTAGCGGGTTACAATGAGCAGTTCTTC | CASSLAGLAGYNEQFF
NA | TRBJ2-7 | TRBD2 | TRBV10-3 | TGTGCCGTCCTAACTAGCGGAGCCCCCTACAAGCAGTACTTC | CAVLTSGAPYKQYF
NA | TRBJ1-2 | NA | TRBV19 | TGTGCCAGTAGCGTGGGAGACAGATATTTTAACTATGGCTACACCTTC | CASSVGDRYFNYGYTF
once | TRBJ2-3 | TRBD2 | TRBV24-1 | TGTGCCACCAGTGATTTAGGGACTAGCGGGAGGTACAATGAGCAGTATTTT | CATSDLGTSGRYNEQYF
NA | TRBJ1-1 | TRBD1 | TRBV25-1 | TGTGCCAGCAGTTATATGACAGGGACCGCTTTCTTT | CASSYMTGTAFF
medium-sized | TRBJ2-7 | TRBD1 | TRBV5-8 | TGTGCCAGCAGTCCGGGACAGGCTTACTACGAGCAGTACTTC | CASSPGQAYYEQYF
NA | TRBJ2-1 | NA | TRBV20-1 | TGCAGTGCCCTTAGGGGGGCCTTGTTGTTTGAGCAGTTCTTC | CSALRGALLFEQFF
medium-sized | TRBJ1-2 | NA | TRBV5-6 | TGTGCCAGCTTTCCGGAAGGGTCCCCGTATGGCTACACCTTC | CASFPEGSPYGYTF
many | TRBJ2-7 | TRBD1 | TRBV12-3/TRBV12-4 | TGTGCCAGCAGTTACGGACAGGGCTACGAGCAGTACTTC | CASSYGQGYEQYF